The present T cell receptor beta chain was sequenced within a study of shared clonotypes between healthy human individuals (dated by TCRdb to 2020 to 2021). At the level of the whole study: The cohort comprised two women and a few men aged 18 to 49 years. To estimate repertoire size and how much clonotypes are shared between individuals, the study performed deep sequencing of blood TCR repertoires from a few healthy adults. Per donor, three plates each were used for CD4 naive and CD4 memory, two for CD8 naive, and one for CD8 memory. Between about 0.9 and 8.9 billion PBMCs per donor were obtained by leukapheresis. Libraries were prepared and TCR repertoires were sequenced by different laboratories using diverse techniques, in order to increase sequencing depth and limit assay-specific biases.

Trimming removed 3 bases from V and 2 bases from J; the gene matches leave 3 bases unexplained. The germline V gene encodes CDR1 ENHRY and CDR2 SYGVKD. The CDR3 goes from the cysteine to the phenylalanine over 14 residues. The entry retains the CDR3 DNA only, 42 bases that are in frame from base 1. Using the deep immunoSEQ assay, multiplex PCR amplified TCR CDR3 regions from genomic DNA. Extracted genomic DNA from each cell subset was distributed evenly across all wells of several immunoSEQ 96-well plates, and each plate was treated as a replicate. Each replicate PCR for sorted subsets received 150 to 250 ng genomic DNA, equal to roughly 33,000 T cell genomes. The purified libraries were quantified using a Qubit 3.0 fluorometer, sized with a Bioanalyzer 2100, and then quantified again using the KAPA Library Quantification kit. Every immunoSEQ 96-well plate was sequenced on a separate single-read 150-cycle Illumina NextSeq 550 flow cell. The paper's data handling went like this. Because the immunoSEQ output held only junctional sequences and lacked quality scores, the filtering could not match the filtering applied to full-length reads. Sequences were annotated with PyIR, a Python wrapper for IgBLAST v1.9, and V/J genes and CDR3 were assigned using IMGT germline references. Reads were removed for weak V/J assignments (E-value above 1e-6), missing CDR3, stop codons, out-of-frame junctions, or ambiguous translated residues. V3J clonotypes were defined by identical inferred V gene, J gene, and CDR3 amino acid sequence. Percentage overlap between repertoires was computed as shared unique clonotypes divided by the size of the smaller repertoire. Three approaches were used to assess repertoire richness: RTK rarefaction, the Chao1 estimator, and Recon v2.1 estimates of unobserved clonotypes. OLGA was used to compute generation probabilities for all TCRbeta clonotypes that the gDNA method yielded from four donors. Drawn from immuneACCESS, this table holds only the in-frame rearrangements with V and J called that TCRdb kept. Clones are partly lost; checked studies trace under half to an unresolved V gene and leave the rest unexplained. V, J and clone size were drawn from that table, and D and trimming were deduced from the DNA. This sample holds millions of clones; roughly 94% were observed only once. The ten largest account for more than 0.1% of the sample.

Worth noting for this clone: No cognate antigen has been identified for it. One base away there is no much larger clone; base qualities are not given.

The donors were healthy, HIV-negative adults who had no recently reported acute infections or vaccinations. Every donor was a Caucasian adult residing in Nashville, Tennessee, USA. CD4+ T cells were enriched by magnetic negative selection; naive cells were then positively selected on CD45RA, and the negative fraction formed the memory subset. After blood collection by leukapheresis, PBMCs were isolated using Ficoll-Histopaque density gradient centrifugation and then cryopreserved in the vapor phase of liquid nitrogen. Analytical flow cytometry was used to check the purity and quantity of every magnetically sorted T cell population. Each sorted fraction had its genomic DNA isolated and then quantified by UV absorbance on a Nanodrop 2000c. Study-wide findings and limitations: Pairwise subsampling led to the expectation that sequencing depth would affect the degree of clonotype sharing among donors. Because the study included only a small number of donors, the genetic and exposure-history diversity represented was limited. Naive subsets generally had larger estimated clonotype richness than memory subsets did. Sampling was restricted to blood, and TCR repertoires in tissues likely differ from the TCR repertoires found in blood. Even with the large sequencing depth, rarefaction of the sorted-subset datasets indicated that sequencing was incomplete. Compared with non-shared clonotypes, clonotypes shared by all four sorted-subset donors had higher generation probabilities. About 5% of naive CD4, around 3.5% of naive CD8, 2.3% of memory CD4, and about 0.4% of memory CD8 clonotypes were shared across several donors.

Material for sequencing was naive CD4+ T cells sorted from blood. The cell subset or site label, as the study defines it: CD45RA+ positively selected. The clonotype comes from a man younger than 35 in good health. The sequence is built from TRBV10-3 and TRBJ1-2; 7 bases in the junction line up with TRBD1. The sequenced DNA is TGTGCCATCAGTGACCCGGACAGGAACTATGGCTACACCTTC. Its translation reads: CAISDPDRNYGYTF.